The 29 T cell receptor beta chains given below trace back to one sample, sequenced in a study of T-cell memory formation after mild COVID-19. TCRdb passed the 5' RACE reads through MiXCR, listing each CDR3 protein once. The sample holds fewer than 400,000 distinct CDR3 sequences, under 15% seen once. The sample consisted of PBMCs or a T cell subset sorted from them (not recorded which). Receptors originate from a man between 18 and 29 years old who had mild COVID-19 (a few samples of this study predate the infection). Cell type and time point are not known.

The chain links TRBV23-1 to TRBJ2-5; D perhaps matches TRBD1 (7 bases). TRBV23-1 belongs to the ORF category, with a function that is uncertain. The V gene lost 9 bases and the J gene lost 3 bases, with 14 bases spanning the gap. The CDR3 loop spans 13 amino acids. The CDR3 DNA is TGCGCCAGGGAGGGACAGCTGGAAGAGACCCAGTACTTC. It translates to CAREGQLEETQYF.

At least ten counts were recorded for this clonotype. The genes are TRBV7-2 and TRBJ2-1; 12 bases agree with TRBD2. After removal of 8 bases from V and 7 bases from J, the junction contained 9 bases not matched to a gene. The CDR3 covers 15 residues. Germline assignment: CDR1 SGHTA and CDR2 FQGNSA. The CDR3 DNA follows: TGTGCCAGCTGGCTAGCGGGGGGGCACGGTAATGAGCAGTTCTTC. It translates to CASWLAGGHGNEQFF.

This clonotype has a count of ten or more. V is TRBV7-9 and J is TRBJ2-5, with unresolved D. V lost 5 bases, J lost 4 bases, and 17 bases lay in between. From germline, CDR1 is SEHNR and CDR2 FQNEAQ (reference sequence). The CDR3 spans 15 residues. DNA of the CDR3: TGTGCCAGCAGCCTAGTCGGCAGTCCTGGAGAGACCCAGTACTTC. Translating it yields CASSLVGSPGETQYF.

For this clonotype: At one end, the junction sequence differs from germline, possibly due to a read error. V usage is TRBV5-1 and J usage is TRBJ1-2, with D possibly matching TRBD1 (5 bases). Germline V gene data show CDR1 as SGHRS and CDR2 as YFSETQ. The CDR3 is made up of 13 amino acids. For the CDR3, the DNA is TGCGCCAGCAGCGGCGTCCCGGAGGGGAGGAAGGGTTTC. Protein product: CASSGVPEGRKGF.

This clonotype was detected ten times or more. This chain joins TRBV28 and TRBJ2-1, with D tentatively TRBD2 (5 bases). Trimming took 4 bases from V and 7 from J, leaving 17 bases between them. Germline loops: CDR1 MDHEN, CDR2 SYDVKM. The CDR3 is made up of 15 amino acids. The CDR3: CASSSDLAPANEQFF. CDR3 DNA: TGTGCCAGCAGTTCCGATCTAGCTCCTGCAAATGAGCAGTTCTTC.

This clonotype was detected only a few times. The chain carries TRBV6-5 and TRBJ2-1; D gene unclear. Trimming left V 2 bases short and J 4 bases short, with 9 bases between. This CDR3 has 14 amino acids. CDR1 and CDR2 (germline): MNHEY, SVGAGI. CDR3 residues: CASSYLDGYNEQFF. The DNA for the CDR3 is TGTGCCAGCAGTTACCTGGACGGATACAATGAGCAGTTCTTC.

This clonotype was counted a few times. This chain uses TRBV7-9 with TRBJ2-1; 8 nucleotides agree with TRBD1. CDR1 is SEHNR and CDR2 is FQNEAQ in the germline V gene (reference sequence). After removal of 5 bases from V and 6 bases from J, the junction contained 15 bases not matched to a gene. This CDR3 spans 17 amino acids. As DNA, the CDR3 is TGTGCCAGCAGCCTTCCGGGACAGGTCCGTTGGAGCAATGAGCAGTTCTTC. Encoded protein: CASSLPGQVRWSNEQFF.

V usage is TRBV15 and J usage is TRBJ1-5; 7 nucleotides agree with TRBD1. The CDR3 has 18 residues. V lost 0 bases and J lost 3; bases outside the gene matches: 11. Germline V gives CDR1 LNHNV, CDR2 YYDKDF (reference sequence). The CDR3 coding sequence is TGTGCCACCAGCAGAGATTCGTGGGACAGCGTTTCCAATCAGCCCCAGCATTTT. Protein sequence: CATSRDSWDSVSNQPQHF. The full variable domain, its missing parts supplied by reference TRBV15 and TRBJ1-5, is DAMVIQNPRYQVTQFGKPVTLSCSQTLNHNVMYWYQQKSSQAPKLLFHYYDKDFNNEADTPDNFQSRRPNTSFCFLDIRSPGLGDTAMYLCATSRDSWDSVSNQPQHFGDGTRLSIL.

The J gene is TRBJ2-3, the V gene TRBV21-1; the table's D call, TRBD2, was not checked against the DNA. TRBV21-1 is classified as a pseudogene. There are 16 residues in the CDR3. In DNA, the CDR3 is TGTGCCAGCAGTGAACTAGCGGGGGGGACCACAGATACGCAGTATTTT. Protein product: CASSELAGGTTDTQYF.

V gene TRBV14 combines with J gene TRBJ2-1; 10 bases are shared with TRBD2. CDR3 length: 13 residues. Germline-derived CDR1 and CDR2 are SGHDN and FVKESK. V lost 2 bases to trimming and J lost 10 bases; unmatched junction nucleotides: 2. CDR3 sequence: CASSQRTSGEQFF. The CDR3 nucleotides read TGTGCCAGCAGCCAACGGACTAGCGGCGAGCAGTTCTTC.

V and J are TRBV28 and TRBJ2-7; the D gene is possibly TRBD1 (5 bases). The germline V gene has CDR1 MDHEN and CDR2 SYDVKM. V was cut by 6 bases and J by 4 bases, with 13 bases left in between. CDR3 length: 13 amino acids. CDR3 sequence: CASRPSRVYEQYV. In nucleotides, the CDR3 is TGTGCCAGCAGACCGTCCAGGGTATACGAGCAGTACGTC.

This clonotype was recorded a few times. The V call is TRBV7-2, the J call TRBJ2-3, with 12 bases aligning to TRBD2. This CDR3 is 17 amino acids long. V shed 5 bases, J shed 1 base, and the junction held 7 bases outside the gene matches. CDR1 and CDR2 from the germline V gene are SGHTA and FQGNSA. The CDR3 loop is CASSLRLAGVGTDTQYF. In DNA, the CDR3 is TGTGCCAGCAGCCTAAGACTAGCGGGGGTAGGCACAGATACGCAGTATTTT.

This clonotype was picked up a small number of times. V is TRBV29-1 and J is TRBJ2-3; 9 bases are shared with TRBD1. This CDR3 has 14 amino acids. V lost 7 bases to trimming and J lost 5 bases; unmatched junction nucleotides: 10. The germline V gene encodes CDR1 SQVTM and CDR2 ANQGSEA. CDR3 in amino acids: CSAEGQGVRDTQYF. The CDR3 nucleotides read TGCAGCGCTGAGGGACAGGGAGTAAGAGATACGCAGTATTTT.

Only a few counts were recorded for this clonotype. The chain has TRBV6-4 and TRBJ2-1; no reliable D call. V lost 2 bases to trimming and J lost 5 bases, with 7 bases between them. CDR1 is MRHNA, CDR2 SNTAGT, per germline. The CDR3 loop spans 13 amino acids. This CDR3 reads CASSDPNHNEQFF. CDR3 nucleotides: TGTGCCAGCAGTGACCCGAACCACAATGAGCAGTTCTTC.

This clonotype was seen a few times. The V gene is TRBV30, the J gene TRBJ2-1; D is ambiguous. The ends were cut back, 0 bases at V and 0 bases at J, with 6 bases in the middle. The CDR3 consists of 14 residues. Germline V lookup: CDR1 GTSNPN, CDR2 SVGIG (reference sequence). CDR3 in amino acids: CAWSVGSSYNEQFF. The CDR3 DNA reads TGTGCCTGGAGTGTCGGAAGCTCCTACAATGAGCAGTTCTTC.

The genes are TRBV6-4 and TRBJ2-1; 9 bases align to TRBD1. Germline V CDR1 and CDR2: MRHNA, SNTAGT. J lost 2 bases, V lost 0 bases, and 8 bases had no gene match. The CDR3 is 18 amino acids. CDR3 residues: CASSDSVRGQGAYNEQFF. DNA of the CDR3: TGTGCCAGCAGTGACTCTGTAAGGGGACAGGGAGCCTACAATGAGCAGTTCTTC.

The chain employs TRBV7-2 and TRBJ2-5; 7 bases map to TRBD2. CDR3 length equals 13 residues. V gave up 5 bases and J gave up 6 bases; unmatched junction bases: 6. In germline, CDR1 is SGHTA, CDR2 FQGNSA. This CDR3 reads CASSRLAEKTQYF. The CDR3 nucleotides are TGTGCCAGCAGCCGACTAGCAGAAAAGACCCAGTACTTC.

This clonotype was seen a few times. The rearrangement uses TRBV12-3 or TRBV12-4 and TRBJ1-6; D gene unclear. Trimming pared 3 bases from V and 8 bases from J, leaving 2 bases between. The CDR3 has 11 residues. The CDR3 bases are TGTGCCAGCAGTTTTGATTCACCCCTCCACTTT. It yields the protein CASSFDSPLHF.

The rearrangement links TRBV5-1 to TRBJ2-2, with D perhaps TRBD1 (6 bases). V lost 5 bases and J lost 4, with 12 bases in between. Looked up from germline, CDR1 is SGHRS and CDR2 is YFSETQ. This CDR3 contains 14 residues. The CDR3 nucleotides are TGCGCCAGCAGGCAGGGGCTTAGCACCGGGGAGCTGTTTTTT. It translates to CASRQGLSTGELFF. Filled out from reference TRBV5-1 and TRBJ2-2, the complete variable domain reads KAGVTQTPRYLIKTRGQQVTLSCSPISGHRSVSWYQQTPGQGLQFLFEYFSETQRNKGNFPGRFSGRQFSNSRSEMNVSTLELGDSALYLCASRQGLSTGELFFGEGSRLTVL.

The rearrangement uses TRBV6-6 and TRBJ2-3, with TRBD1 identical over 7 bases. Germline values: CDR1 MNHNY, CDR2 SVGAGI (reference sequence). With V trimmed by 5 bases and J by 6 bases, 8 bases remained unmatched. The CDR3 contains 14 residues. The CDR3 nucleotides are TGTGCCAGCAGTCCCAGACAGGGTCGGGATACGCAGTATTTT. Its translation: CASSPRQGRDTQYF.

This clonotype was seen a few times. V and J are TRBV20-1 and TRBJ2-1; 7 bases fit TRBD2. CDR3 size: 13 residues. Germline V gene sequence: CDR1 DFQATT, CDR2 SNEGSKA (reference sequence). Trimming took 6 bases from V and 8 from J; bases not matched to a gene: 10. The CDR3 nucleotides read TGCAGTGCGCCGGGACTCCGGGGGGATGAGCAGTTCTTC. Amino acids: CSAPGLRGDEQFF.

J is TRBJ2-7 and V is TRBV18; D may be TRBD2 (6 bases). Germline V gene sequence: CDR1 KGHSH, CDR2 LQKENI. The CDR3 runs to 13 residues. Trimming left V 3 bases short and J 2 bases short, with 8 bases between. The CDR3 DNA is TGTGCCAGCTCACCGTCGGGGGCCTACGAGCAGTACGTC. Encoded protein: CASSPSGAYEQYV.

The rearrangement uses TRBV7-9 and TRBJ2-7; unclear D gene. Germline V gene data show CDR1 as SEHNR and CDR2 as FQNEAQ (reference sequence). V was pared by 1 base and J by 0 bases, with 7 bases between. CDR3 length: 14 amino acids. CDR3 residues: CASSLGPISYEQYF. The CDR3 DNA follows: TGTGCCAGCAGCTTAGGTCCGATCTCCTACGAGCAGTACTTC.

The J gene is TRBJ2-5, the V gene TRBV15; 11 bases align to TRBD2. The germline V gene has CDR1 LNHNV and CDR2 YYDKDF (reference sequence). V shed 1 base and J 2 bases; nucleotides not matched to a gene: 9. This CDR3 is built from 18 residues. The DNA for the CDR3 is TGTGCCACCAGCAGAGGGGCTAGCGGGGGGCGATTACAAGAGACCCAGTACTTC. Protein sequence: CATSRGASGGRLQETQYF.

The chain employs TRBV19 and TRBJ1-1; TRBD1 agrees at 8 bases. Germline loops: CDR1 LNHDA, CDR2 SQIVND (reference sequence). The V and J ends lost 2 bases and 11 bases, in that order; junction bases with no gene match: 7. The CDR3 consists of 13 residues. DNA for the CDR3: TGTGCCAGTAGTATATCCGGGACAGGAGGCGCTTTCTTT. Translated, it gives CASSISGTGGAFF.

This clonotype was seen a few times. The rearrangement uses TRBV20-1 and TRBJ1-1, with D tentatively TRBD1 (6 bases). The CDR3 is 14 residues long. Per the germline V gene, CDR1 is DFQATT and CDR2 is SNEGSKA (reference sequence). V lost 2 bases to trimming and J lost 5 bases, with 15 bases between them. The CDR3 reads CSARLPTGLTEAFF. The CDR3 coding sequence is TGCAGTGCTAGACTTCCGACAGGTCTGACTGAAGCTTTCTTT.

This clonotype was counted ten times or more. V and J are TRBV7-2 and TRBJ1-5; D gene unclear. V lost 1 base, J lost 0 bases, and 10 bases lay in between. The CDR3 consists of 16 residues. Germline CDR1 and CDR2: SGHTA and FQGNSA. CDR3 protein: CASSLVGSTSNQPQHF. In nucleotides, the CDR3 is TGTGCCAGCAGCTTAGTTGGCAGTACTAGCAATCAGCCCCAGCATTTT.

This clonotype has just a few counts. The V and J genes are TRBV12-3 or TRBV12-4 and TRBJ2-3, with 13 bases fitting TRBD2. V trimming: 1 base; J trimming: 5 bases; junction bases outside the gene matches: 6. The CDR3 sequence is 17 residues long. The CDR3 nucleotides read TGTGCCAGCAGTTTAGTACTAGCGGGGGGGCCGGTAGATACGCAGTATTTT. Its translation: CASSLVLAGGPVDTQYF.

The V and J genes are TRBV20-1 and TRBJ2-3, with D hard to call. Germline CDR1 and CDR2: DFQATT and SNEGSKA (reference sequence). Trimming stripped 1 base from V and 2 bases from J, with 10 bases between. This CDR3 is built from 14 residues. CDR3 in DNA: TGCAGTGCTAGAGGACCGGGTTACACAGATACGCAGTATTTT. This gives the protein CSARGPGYTDTQYF.